Listed below are T cell receptor beta chains from one sample, sequenced in a study of neurological immune-mediated disorders. TCRdb recomputed calls from the 5' RACE reads with MiXCR, one row per CDR3 protein. The data show around 33,000 distinct CDR3 sequences, 6% to 8.5% seen once. The specimen was PBMCs. All receptors come from a woman aged 40 to 50 in good health. Each CDR3 is given with its conserved first and last residue. The D gene is left open where the match is weak. For some rows the clone size is stated as once, few or many, or as a class when expanded; others skip it.

J gene: TRBJ1-6; V gene: TRBV12-3/TRBV12-4; clone size: many; D gene: TRBD1; CDR3 DNA: TGTGCCAGCAGTTTAGCTACAGGGGGTTTTTCACCCCTCCACTTT; CDR3 protein: CASSLATGGFSPLHF
J gene: TRBJ1-2; V gene: TRBV10-3; clone size: many; D gene: -; CDR3 DNA: TGTGCCATCAGTGAAGACAGCTTCCGCTATGGCTACACCTTC; CDR3 protein: CAISEDSFRYGYTF
J gene: TRBJ2-1; V gene: TRBV28; clone size: many; D gene: TRBD2; CDR3 DNA: TGTGCCAGCAGCCAGGGACTAGATTACAATGAGCAGTTCTTC; CDR3 protein: CASSQGLDYNEQFF
J gene: TRBJ1-6; V gene: TRBV5-6; clone size: many; D gene: -; CDR3 DNA: TGTGCCAGCAGCCTAGGCCTCCGGGGAGCAAATTCACCCCTCCACTTT; CDR3 protein: CASSLGLRGANSPLHF
J gene: TRBJ1-2; V gene: TRBV7-6; clone size: many; D gene: -; CDR3 DNA: TGTGCCAGCAGCTTAGATTCTAACTATGGCTACACCTTC; CDR3 protein: CASSLDSNYGYTF
J gene: TRBJ2-7; V gene: TRBV27; clone size: many; D gene: -; CDR3 DNA: TGTGCCAGCAGTTTTGCCTACGAGCAGTACTTC; CDR3 protein: CASSFAYEQYF
J gene: TRBJ2-5; V gene: TRBV7-6; clone size: many; D gene: -; CDR3 DNA: TGTGCCAGTGCTTCCCCGGCAGGAGGGAATCAAGAGACCCAGTACTTC; CDR3 protein: CASASPAGGNQETQYF
J gene: TRBJ1-4; V gene: TRBV29-1; clone size: many; D gene: -; CDR3 DNA: TGCAGCGTTGAAACCTCTAATGAAAAACTGTTTTTT; CDR3 protein: CSVETSNEKLFF
J gene: TRBJ2-7; V gene: TRBV5-1; clone size: many; D gene: -; CDR3 DNA: TGCGCCAGCAGCATCCAAGGAGGGGAAGGCTTGTTCTTC; CDR3 protein: CASSIQGGEGLFF
J gene: TRBJ2-5; V gene: TRBV20-1; clone size: many; D gene: TRBD2; CDR3 DNA: TGCAGTGCTGTAGGGACTAACTCTCAAGAGACCCAGTACTTC; CDR3 protein: CSAVGTNSQETQYF
J gene: TRBJ2-1; V gene: TRBV6-1; clone size: many; D gene: -; CDR3 DNA: TGTGCCAGCAGTGACATCAATGAGCAGTTCTTC; CDR3 protein: CASSDINEQFF
J gene: TRBJ1-4; V gene: TRBV12-3/TRBV12-4; clone size: many; D gene: TRBD1; CDR3 DNA: TGTGCCAGCAGTATCCCAGGGGGACTTAATGAAAAACTGTTTTTT; CDR3 protein: CASSIPGGLNEKLFF
J gene: TRBJ2-6; V gene: TRBV10-3; clone size: medium-sized; D gene: TRBD1; CDR3 DNA: TGTGCCATCAGTGAAAAGGACAGGGACATCTCTGGGGCCAACGTCCTGACTTTC; CDR3 protein: CAISEKDRDISGANVLTF
J gene: TRBJ2-3; V gene: TRBV5-1; clone size: many; D gene: -; CDR3 DNA: TGCGCCAGCAGCTTGCTACAGGCCCTCAGCACAGATACGCAGTATTTT; CDR3 protein: CASSLLQALSTDTQYF
J gene: TRBJ2-2; V gene: TRBV11-3; clone size: many; D gene: TRBD2; CDR3 DNA: TGTGCCAGCAGCTTGTTAGTCGCCGGGGGGACCGGGGAGCTGTTTTTT; CDR3 protein: CASSLLVAGGTGELFF
J gene: TRBJ2-7; V gene: TRBV2; clone size: many; D gene: TRBD1; CDR3 DNA: TGTGCCAGCAGTGATAGGACAGGGGACGAGCAGTACTTC; CDR3 protein: CASSDRTGDEQYF
J gene: TRBJ2-3; V gene: TRBV4-1; clone size: many; D gene: -; CDR3 DNA: TGCGCCAGCAGCCAAGACCTTATCACAGGATTAAGGGGGTATTTT; CDR3 protein: CASSQDLITGLRGYF
J gene: TRBJ1-2; V gene: TRBV11-2; clone size: few; D gene: -; CDR3 DNA: TGTGCCAGCAGCTTAGGCGGGAGCGGCTATGGCTACACCTTC; CDR3 protein: CASSLGGSGYGYTF
J gene: TRBJ1-1; V gene: TRBV5-5; clone size: many; D gene: -; CDR3 DNA: TGTGCCAGCAGCTCAAGGACGGAAAACACTGAAGCTTTCTTT; CDR3 protein: CASSSRTENTEAFF
J gene: TRBJ1-1; V gene: TRBV11-2; clone size: many; D gene: -; CDR3 DNA: TGTGCCAGCAGCTTAGATGCAGGGGAAGCTTTCTTT; CDR3 protein: CASSLDAGEAFF
J gene: TRBJ2-5; V gene: TRBV12-3/TRBV12-4; clone size: many; D gene: TRBD2; CDR3 DNA: TGTGCCAGCAGCCCGGGACTAGCGGGAGAAGAGACCCAGTACTTC; CDR3 protein: CASSPGLAGEETQYF
J gene: TRBJ2-1; V gene: TRBV7-9; clone size: many; D gene: TRBD2; CDR3 DNA: TGTGCCAGCAGCCTGATCTTAGCGGGAGGTGGGAATGAGCAGTTCTTC; CDR3 protein: CASSLILAGGGNEQFF
J gene: TRBJ1-1; V gene: TRBV5-4; clone size: many; D gene: -; CDR3 DNA: TGTGCCAGCAGCTGGGATACGAACACTGAAGCTTTCTTT; CDR3 protein: CASSWDTNTEAFF
J gene: TRBJ1-1; V gene: TRBV7-2; clone size: many; D gene: TRBD1; CDR3 DNA: TGTGCCACCAGACCGGGGGCAGGGGGGAACACTGAAGCTTTCTTT; CDR3 protein: CATRPGAGGNTEAFF
J gene: TRBJ1-6; V gene: TRBV9; clone size: many; D gene: -; CDR3 DNA: TGTGCCAGCAGCGTTCAGGGTGCGGATTCACCCCTCCACTTT; CDR3 protein: CASSVQGADSPLHF
J gene: TRBJ2-4; V gene: TRBV29-1; clone size: many; D gene: -; CDR3 DNA: TGCAGCGTTGAAGATCCCTCTGCGGGCATTCAGTACTTC; CDR3 protein: CSVEDPSAGIQYF
J gene: TRBJ2-1; V gene: TRBV5-1; clone size: many; D gene: TRBD1; CDR3 DNA: TGCGCCAGCAGCTTTTTCGGACAGGGGGTCGATGAGCAGTTCTTC; CDR3 protein: CASSFFGQGVDEQFF
J gene: TRBJ2-1; V gene: TRBV11-2; clone size: many; D gene: -; CDR3 DNA: TGTGCCAGCAGCTTAGAACTAGCAGTCAATGAGCAGTTCTTC; CDR3 protein: CASSLELAVNEQFF
J gene: TRBJ2-5; V gene: TRBV12-3/TRBV12-4; clone size: many; D gene: -; CDR3 DNA: TGTGCCAGCAGTTCCCCCGTCAGGGGCCAAGAGACCCAGTACTTC; CDR3 protein: CASSSPVRGQETQYF
J gene: TRBJ1-1; V gene: TRBV5-1; clone size: many; D gene: -; CDR3 DNA: TGCGCCAGCAGCCCAGACAGCACTGAAGCTTTCTTT; CDR3 protein: CASSPDSTEAFF
J gene: TRBJ2-4; V gene: TRBV5-1; clone size: many; D gene: TRBD2; CDR3 DNA: TGCGCCAGCAGCACTGGGACTAGCGGGGGGATATTAGCCAAAAACATTCAGTACTTC; CDR3 protein: CASSTGTSGGILAKNIQYF
J gene: TRBJ1-1; V gene: TRBV18; clone size: many; D gene: -; CDR3 DNA: TGTGCCAGCTCACCACTAGTCGCCGGTTTGGCTTTCTTT; CDR3 protein: CASSPLVAGLAFF
J gene: TRBJ2-3; V gene: TRBV10-3; clone size: many; D gene: TRBD1; CDR3 DNA: TGTGCCATCAGCCCGGGACAGGGCTCCCCTACCCCCACAGATACGCAGTATTTT; CDR3 protein: CAISPGQGSPTPTDTQYF
J gene: TRBJ2-1; V gene: TRBV3-1; clone size: many; D gene: -; CDR3 DNA: TGTGCCAGCAGCCCATCAGGACTCCCCTCGGATGAGCAGTTCTTC; CDR3 protein: CASSPSGLPSDEQFF
J gene: TRBJ1-2; V gene: TRBV3-1; clone size: many; D gene: -; CDR3 DNA: TGTGCCAGCAGCCAAGGACCTTCCACAGGGTTCCTATATGGCTACACCTTC; CDR3 protein: CASSQGPSTGFLYGYTF
J gene: TRBJ1-5; V gene: TRBV7-2; clone size: few; D gene: -; CDR3 DNA: TGTGCCAGCAGCTTATCAGTCAATCAGCCCCAGCATTTT; CDR3 protein: CASSLSVNQPQHF
J gene: TRBJ2-7; V gene: TRBV5-1; clone size: many; D gene: -; CDR3 DNA: TGCGCCAGCAGCGAGGGGGAGAGTAACTTCTACGAGCAGTACTTC; CDR3 protein: CASSEGESNFYEQYF
J gene: TRBJ2-3; V gene: TRBV10-3; clone size: -; D gene: TRBD2; CDR3 DNA: TGTGCCATCAGTGTGGCCCTAGCGGGATGCCGGGGTAGCACAGATACGCTGTATTTT; CDR3 protein: CAISVALAGCRGSTDTLYF
J gene: TRBJ1-1; V gene: TRBV5-1; clone size: many; D gene: -; CDR3 DNA: TGCGCCAGCAGCTTGTCCAAGGGGCCAAACACTGAAGCTTTCTTT; CDR3 protein: CASSLSKGPNTEAFF
J gene: TRBJ2-7; V gene: TRBV5-5; clone size: medium-sized; D gene: TRBD1; CDR3 DNA: TGTGCCAGCAGCTGGACAGGGGCGGGGGAGCAGTACTTC; CDR3 protein: CASSWTGAGEQYF
J gene: TRBJ1-1; V gene: TRBV20-1; clone size: many; D gene: -; CDR3 DNA: TGCAGTGCTAGAGGTCCTACGCTTAACACTGAAGCTTTCTTT; CDR3 protein: CSARGPTLNTEAFF
J gene: TRBJ2-7; V gene: TRBV5-1; clone size: -; D gene: -; CDR3 DNA: TGCGCCAGCAGCCGTAGGAGGGAGTACTACGAGCAGTACTTC; CDR3 protein: CASSRRREYYEQYF
J gene: TRBJ2-4; V gene: TRBV4-2; clone size: many; D gene: TRBD2; CDR3 DNA: TGTGCCAGCAGCCAAGCCAGCGGGGGGGCCGAGAACATTCAGTACTTC; CDR3 protein: CASSQASGGAENIQYF
J gene: TRBJ1-1; V gene: TRBV5-1; clone size: -; D gene: -; CDR3 DNA: TGCGCCAGCAGCCTCTCACCCCAGGGGAACACTGAAGCTTTCTTT; CDR3 protein: CASSLSPQGNTEAFF
J gene: TRBJ2-3; V gene: TRBV10-3; clone size: many; D gene: -; CDR3 DNA: TGTGCCATGGCCGGCGACGCCGATACGCAGTATTTT; CDR3 protein: CAMAGDADTQYF
J gene: TRBJ2-6; V gene: TRBV6-1; clone size: many; D gene: -; CDR3 DNA: TGTGCCAGCAGTGATGGAGGTTCTGGGGCCAACGTCCTGACTTTC; CDR3 protein: CASSDGGSGANVLTF
J gene: TRBJ1-1; V gene: TRBV20-1; clone size: -; D gene: -; CDR3 DNA: TGCAGTGCGGCCCGTACTGAAGCTTTCTTT; CDR3 protein: CSAARTEAFF
J gene: TRBJ2-5; V gene: TRBV24-1; clone size: many; D gene: TRBD1; CDR3 DNA: TGTGCCACCAGTGATTTGCAACAGGGGGCGTGGGAGACCCAGTACTTC; CDR3 protein: CATSDLQQGAWETQYF